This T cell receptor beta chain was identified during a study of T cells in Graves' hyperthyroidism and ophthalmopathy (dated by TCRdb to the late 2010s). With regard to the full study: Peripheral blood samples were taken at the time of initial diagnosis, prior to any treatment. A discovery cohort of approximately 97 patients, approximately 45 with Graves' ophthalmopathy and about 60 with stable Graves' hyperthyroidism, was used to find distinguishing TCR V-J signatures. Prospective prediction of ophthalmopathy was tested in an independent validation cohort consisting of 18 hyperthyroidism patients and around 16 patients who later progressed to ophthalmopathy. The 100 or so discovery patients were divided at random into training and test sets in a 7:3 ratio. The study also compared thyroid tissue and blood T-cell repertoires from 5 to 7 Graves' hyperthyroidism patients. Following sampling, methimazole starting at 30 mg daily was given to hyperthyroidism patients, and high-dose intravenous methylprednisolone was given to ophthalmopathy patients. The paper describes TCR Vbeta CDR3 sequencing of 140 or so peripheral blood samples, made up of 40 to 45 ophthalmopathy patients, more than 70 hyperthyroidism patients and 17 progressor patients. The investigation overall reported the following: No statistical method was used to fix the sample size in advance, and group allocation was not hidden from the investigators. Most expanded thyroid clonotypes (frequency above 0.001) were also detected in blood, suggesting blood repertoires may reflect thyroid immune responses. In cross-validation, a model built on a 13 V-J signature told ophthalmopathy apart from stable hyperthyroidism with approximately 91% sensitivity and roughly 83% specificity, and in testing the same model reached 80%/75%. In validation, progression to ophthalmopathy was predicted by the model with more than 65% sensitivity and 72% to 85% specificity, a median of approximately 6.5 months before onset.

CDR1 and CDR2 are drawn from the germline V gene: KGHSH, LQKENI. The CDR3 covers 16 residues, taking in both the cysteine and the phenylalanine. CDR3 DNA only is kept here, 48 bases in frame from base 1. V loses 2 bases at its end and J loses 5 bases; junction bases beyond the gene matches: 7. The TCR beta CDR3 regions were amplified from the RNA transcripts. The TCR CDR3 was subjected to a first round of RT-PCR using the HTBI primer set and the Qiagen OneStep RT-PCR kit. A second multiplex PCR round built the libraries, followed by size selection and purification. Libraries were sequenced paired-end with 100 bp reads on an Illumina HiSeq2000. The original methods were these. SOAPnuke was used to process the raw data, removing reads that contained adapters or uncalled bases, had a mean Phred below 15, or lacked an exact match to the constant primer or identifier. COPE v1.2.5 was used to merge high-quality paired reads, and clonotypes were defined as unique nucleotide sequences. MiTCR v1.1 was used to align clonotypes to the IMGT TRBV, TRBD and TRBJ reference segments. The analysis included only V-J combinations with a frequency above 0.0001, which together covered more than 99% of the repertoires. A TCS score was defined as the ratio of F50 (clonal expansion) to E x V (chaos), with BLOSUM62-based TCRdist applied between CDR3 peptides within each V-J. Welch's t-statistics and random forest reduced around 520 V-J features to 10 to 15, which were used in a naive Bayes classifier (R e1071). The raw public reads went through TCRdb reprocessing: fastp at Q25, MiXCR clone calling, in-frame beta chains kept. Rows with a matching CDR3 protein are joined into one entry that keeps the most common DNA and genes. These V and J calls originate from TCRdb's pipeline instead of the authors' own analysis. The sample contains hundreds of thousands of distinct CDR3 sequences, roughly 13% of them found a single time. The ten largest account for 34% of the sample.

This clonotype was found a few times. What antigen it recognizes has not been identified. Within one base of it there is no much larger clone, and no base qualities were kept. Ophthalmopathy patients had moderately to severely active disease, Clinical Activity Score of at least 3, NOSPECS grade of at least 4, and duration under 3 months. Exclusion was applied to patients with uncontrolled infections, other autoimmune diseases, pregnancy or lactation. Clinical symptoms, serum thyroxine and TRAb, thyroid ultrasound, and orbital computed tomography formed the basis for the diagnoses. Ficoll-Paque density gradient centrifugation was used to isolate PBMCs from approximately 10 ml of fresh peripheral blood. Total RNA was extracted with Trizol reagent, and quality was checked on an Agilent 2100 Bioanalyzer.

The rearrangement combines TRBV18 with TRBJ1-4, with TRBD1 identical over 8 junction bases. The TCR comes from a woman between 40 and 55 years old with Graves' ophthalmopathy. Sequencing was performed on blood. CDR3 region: CASSPRTGTGNEKLFF. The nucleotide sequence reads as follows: TGTGCCAGCTCACCAAGGACAGGGACGGGCAATGAAAAACTGTTTTTT.